This T cell receptor (beta chain) appears in the sequencing data of a study of human T cells and chemical hapten exposure. Time point here: patch test 1, 2 weeks after DPC sensitization. As to treatment: therapeutic diphenylcyclopropenone sensitization with weekly scalp DPC. A single record per CDR3 protein comes from TCRdb applying MiXCR to the RACE reads. The table lists roughly 70,000 distinct CDR3 sequences, over 7.5% of them singletons, with around 3.3% in the top ten. Germline V gene lookup returns CDR1 SGHTA and CDR2 FQGNSA. This CDR3 spans 15 amino acids. V gave up 0 bases and J gave up 8 bases; unmatched junction bases: 7. At least ten counts were recorded for this clonotype.

The chain has TRBV7-2 and TRBJ1-2; 9 nucleotides match TRBD1. The material sequenced was whole blood, taken in connection with sensitization to the hapten diphenylcyclopropenone (DPC). The source of this sequence is a woman in her forties with alopecia areata. Some clones in this sample may be carry-over from other donors' samples. DNA of the CDR3: TGTGCCAGCAGCTTAGCACAGGGGGCAAGAGGAGGCTACACCTTC. Amino acid sequence: CASSLAQGARGGYTF.